This paragraph covers one TCR beta chain sequence. This clone's antigen is unknown. Base qualities are not provided; no much larger clone lies one nucleotide away. The germline V gene sets CDR1 to LGHNA and CDR2 to YSLEER. Counted from cysteine to phenylalanine, this CDR3 has 15 amino acids. CDR3 DNA only is kept here, 45 bases in frame from base 1. V and J lose 0 bases and 2 bases, and a span of 10 bases separates them. Each collaborating institution followed its own protocols to collect whole blood in K2EDTA tubes. For TCRbeta analysis, collaborators shipped samples as frozen whole blood, isolated PBMCs, or DNA extracted from either of those sample types. The data belong to a study of blood T cell repertoires in COVID-19 (TCRdb year 2020). Study-level background: Samples covering the acute and convalescent phases of COVID-19 were provided by collaborators in the United States, Italy and Spain. The prospective study material was composed of cDNA or gDNA derived from T cells, B-cell-depleted T cells, or PBMCs. Deeply sampled blood TCRbeta repertoires from subjects exposed to, actively infected with, or recovered from COVID-19 were included in the dataset. A freely available public database, intended as a resource for researchers studying the immune response to SARS-CoV-2, is where the repertoires were released. Samples were obtained from the ongoing ImmuneRACE study (first 160 participants) and from over a thousand subjects provided by 6 global collaborators. Sample metadata almost always included a de-identified subject ID, COVID-19 status, age in years and sex. Where available, HLA class I and class II types were taken from metadata supplied by the sample provider and were not determined by assay-based typing.

TCRbeta CDR3 regions were amplified from genomic DNA by means of the immunoSEQ Assay, a bias-controlled multiplex PCR. The authors' pipeline ran thus. The number of nucleated cells in each sample was estimated from the amplification of reference gene primers within the assay. To quantify the absolute abundance of each unique TCRbeta CDR3 rearrangement, sequence reads were collapsed and filtered. For each sample, productive Simpson clonality was calculated by taking the square root of Simpson's diversity index across productive rearrangements. Held by TCRdb, this immuneACCESS table contains in-frame sequences only and omits some clones. Under half of the omission traces to an unresolved V gene where checked; the cause of the rest is unknown. V and J calls plus clone size are reproduced from that table; the DNA served to infer D and trimming. This sample comprises about 120,000 clones, roughly four fifths of them detected only once. Jointly, the top ten make up 9.5% to 13% of the sample.

Results the study describes overall, beyond this receptor: The quantity of clinical and demographic metadata differed by source and by participant and was supplied without curation.

The receptor was isolated from a human donor in a cohort sampled during active COVID-19. The specimen sequenced was peripheral blood. The receptor chain draws on TRBV4-3 and TRBJ1-2; the D gene assignment is ambiguous. The DNA is TGCGCCAGCAGCCAAGATGAAGGACTGAACTATGGCTACACCTTC. The translation is CASSQDEGLNYGYTF.